These 28 T cell receptor beta chains originate from one sample sequenced in a study of blood T cells in healthy people across ages. The authors ran a second PCR of about 7 to 11 cycles using a sample-barcoded 5' primer and a J-beta primer mix. TCRdb re-analysed the 5' RACE reads in MiXCR, keeping a single row per CDR3 protein. This sample has over 500,000 distinct CDR3 sequences, with around 50% found just once. Sequencing was done on a sample of blood. Receptors were obtained from a woman older than 75 in good health.

About this clonotype: This may come from a read error, since a much larger clone is one base off. This chain connects TRBV25-1 to TRBJ2-7; D gene ambiguous. V was trimmed by 1 base and J by 4 bases, leaving 14 bases between them. Looked up from germline, CDR1 is MGHDK and CDR2 is SYGVNS. The CDR3 runs 15 residues. The CDR3 loop reads CASSESCLAKYEQYF. The DNA for the CDR3 is TGTGCCAGCAGTGAATCTTGCTTGGCGAAGTACGAGCAGTACTTC.

The rearrangement uses TRBV15 and TRBJ2-7; TRBD2 agrees at 8 bases. Looked up from germline, CDR1 is LNHNV and CDR2 is YYDKDF (reference sequence). The junction had 13 bases not matched to a gene; V was cut back by 2 bases and J by 7 bases. This CDR3 spans 16 amino acids. The CDR3 region is CATSRQGREAYNEQYF. CDR3 nucleotide sequence: TGTGCCACCAGCAGACAGGGGCGGGAGGCCTACAATGAGCAGTACTTC.

With respect to this clonotype: With a much larger clone just one base away, this may be a read error. The J gene is TRBJ1-5, the V gene TRBV20-1; D may be TRBD1 (5 bases). Per germline, CDR1 DFQATT and CDR2 SNEGSKA (reference sequence). The CDR3 is made up of 17 amino acids. V gave up 6 bases and J gave up 3 bases, with 24 bases separating them. CDR3 in amino acids: CSAKSPGRRVSNQPQHF. As DNA, the CDR3 is TGCAGTGCCAAGTCCCCAGGGCGACGTGTCTCCAATCAGCCCCAGCATTTT.

This chain links TRBV24-1 with TRBJ2-5; 8 bases match TRBD2. The CDR3 has 15 amino acids. Germline V CDR1 and CDR2: KGHDR, SFDVKD. With V trimmed by 7 bases and J by 1 base, 7 bases remained unmatched. The CDR3: CATRSGSGLQETQYF. CDR3 DNA sequence: TGTGCCACCAGAAGCGGGAGCGGCCTCCAAGAGACCCAGTACTTC.

This clonotype was detected a few times. The gene calls are TRBV5-1 and TRBJ1-2, with D possibly being TRBD1 (6 bases). Germline V lookup: CDR1 SGHRS, CDR2 YFSETQ. The V end lost 4 bases, the J end lost 0 bases, and 13 bases lay between the germline ends. This CDR3 is built from 15 residues. CDR3 protein: CASSPGQSTNYGYTF. CDR3 DNA sequence: TGCGCCAGCAGCCCCGGACAGAGTACTAACTATGGCTACACCTTC.

This clonotype occurred many times. The J gene is TRBJ2-7, the V gene TRBV19; D is undetermined. The V and J ends lost 10 bases and 2 bases respectively, with 18 bases between them. In germline, CDR1 is LNHDA, CDR2 SQIVND (reference sequence). The CDR3 contains 14 residues. CDR3 nucleotides: TGTGCCACCCACCGGGCAGCTGAAACCTACGAGCAGTACTTC. Translated: CATHRAAETYEQYF.

The genes are TRBV13 and TRBJ1-1; no clear D. The CDR3 has 12 amino acids. V was trimmed by 1 base and J by 7 bases, leaving 7 bases between them. Germline V gene data show CDR1 as PRHDT and CDR2 as FYEKMQ (reference sequence). Here the CDR3 reads CASSLVAREAFF. The DNA of the CDR3 is TGTGCCAGCAGCTTAGTGGCCCGTGAAGCTTTCTTT.

Many counts were recorded for this clonotype. CDR3 nucleotide sequence: TGTGCCAGCAGCCACGTGTCCTTTGGGGATACTGGGGCCAACGTCCTGACTTTC. It codes for CASSHVSFGDTGANVLTF. The chain combines TRBV4-2 with TRBJ2-6; no definite D call. This CDR3 is built from 18 residues. Germline assignment: CDR1 LGHNA and CDR2 YNFKEQ. V was clipped by 3 bases and J by 2 bases, with 17 bases between them.

In its sample, this clonotype was seen a few times. V usage is TRBV6-1 and J usage is TRBJ1-4; no clear D gene. This CDR3 region has 17 residues. V lost 2 bases, J lost 4 bases, and 17 bases lay in between. Germline V gene lookup returns CDR1 MNHNS and CDR2 SASEGT. The CDR3 sequence is CASSERGRTVHNEKLFF. CDR3 nucleotides: TGTGCCAGCAGTGAACGGGGTAGAACAGTCCATAATGAAAAACTGTTTTTT.

The V gene is TRBV7-2, the J gene TRBJ2-3; TRBD2 aligns across 10 bases. Per the germline V gene, CDR1 is SGHTA and CDR2 is FQGNSA. The CDR3 has 15 residues. V trimming: 5 bases; J trimming: 3 bases; junction bases outside the gene matches: 5. This chain's CDR3 is CASSTGLAETDTQYF. CDR3 DNA: TGTGCCAGCAGCACCGGACTAGCGGAGACAGATACGCAGTATTTT. Complete variable domain (other parts from reference TRBV7-2 and TRBJ2-3): GAGVSQSPSNKVTEKGKDVELRCDPISGHTALYWYRQSLGQGLEFLIYFQGNSAPDKSGLPSDRFSAERTGGSVSTLTIQRTQQEDSAVYLCASSTGLAETDTQYFGPGTRLTVL.

About this clonotype itself: A read error may explain this, as a much larger clone is one base away. This chain links TRBV20-1 with TRBJ2-3; D call uncertain. CDR1 and CDR2 (germline): DFQATT, SNEGSKA (reference sequence). V lost 2 bases, J lost 2 bases, and 14 bases lay in between. The CDR3 has 15 residues. Written as DNA, the CDR3 is TGCAGTGCTAGAAATGACCAAAAAATCACAGATACGCAGTATTTT. This translates into CSARNDQKITDTQYF.

This clonotype appeared a few times. V usage is TRBV7-9 and J usage is TRBJ2-5; D gene uncertain. Trimming stripped 0 bases from V and 2 bases from J, with 7 bases between. The CDR3 extends over 14 amino acids. Germline loops: CDR1 SEHNR, CDR2 FQNEAQ (reference sequence). The DNA of the CDR3 is TGTGCCAGCAGCTTAGCGGACCGTCAAGAGACCCAGTACTTC. Protein product: CASSLADRQETQYF.

This clonotype was seen more than once but under ten times. The chain combines TRBV7-2 with TRBJ2-7; D may match TRBD1 or TRBD2 (5 bases each). This CDR3 contains 14 residues. Germline assignment: CDR1 SGHTA and CDR2 FQGNSA. V dropped 1 base and J dropped 6 bases, with 13 bases sitting between them. DNA for the CDR3: TGTGCCAGCAGCTTAGGGGGGTCGGGCGGCGAGCAGTACTTC. This encodes CASSLGGSGGEQYF.

This sequence joins TRBV5-1 and TRBJ2-2; TRBD1 matches 8 bases. The CDR3 is 16 amino acids. The germline V gene encodes CDR1 SGHRS and CDR2 YFSETQ. The junction had 2 bases not matched to a gene; V was cut back by 1 base and J by 0 bases. The CDR3 loop is CASSLLDRANTGELFF. The CDR3 nucleotides read TGCGCCAGCAGCTTGTTGGACAGGGCGAACACCGGGGAGCTGTTTTTT. Drawing the rest from reference TRBV5-1 and TRBJ2-2, the complete variable domain is KAGVTQTPRYLIKTRGQQVTLSCSPISGHRSVSWYQQTPGQGLQFLFEYFSETQRNKGNFPGRFSGRQFSNSRSEMNVSTLELGDSALYLCASSLLDRANTGELFFGEGSRLTVL.

The chain carries TRBV10-3 and TRBJ2-5; 11 nucleotides agree with TRBD2. Germline V gene data show CDR1 as ENHRY and CDR2 as SYGVKD. CDR3 length equals 15 residues. V gave up 9 bases and J gave up 11 bases; unmatched junction bases: 17. The CDR3 coding sequence is TGTGCCATACAATCGACTAGCGGGAACTCGGGAGAGCAGTACTTC. Its protein product is CAIQSTSGNSGEQYF.

This clonotype was picked up many times. The J gene is TRBJ1-4, the V gene TRBV2; D not resolved. Trimming cost V 3 bases and J 7 bases, with 9 bases left between them. This CDR3 is built from 13 residues. Germline V gene sequence: CDR1 SNHLY, CDR2 FYNNEI. The CDR3 loop is CASSETPGEKLFF. CDR3 nucleotide sequence: TGTGCCAGCAGTGAGACCCCAGGTGAAAAACTGTTTTTT.

The J gene is TRBJ2-3, the V gene TRBV27; D is unresolved. Per the germline V gene, CDR1 is MNHEY and CDR2 is SMNVEV (reference sequence). The CDR3 extends over 16 amino acids. Trimming took off 0 bases at V and 0 bases at J, with 10 bases between the two ends. The CDR3 region is CASSLSGFPSTDTQYF. DNA for the CDR3: TGTGCCAGCAGTTTATCAGGATTTCCTAGCACAGATACGCAGTATTTT.

The chain couples TRBV20-1 to TRBJ1-4, with a weak D call TRBD1 (6 bases). V lost 6 bases and J lost 8, with 16 bases in between. CDR3 length equals 13 residues. Germline V CDR1 and CDR2: DFQATT, SNEGSKA (reference sequence). CDR3 in amino acids: CSATGSYTEKLFF. The CDR3 DNA is TGCAGTGCAACAGGGAGTTATACCGAAAAACTGTTTTTT.

In its sample, this clonotype was seen a few times. V usage is TRBV5-1 and J usage is TRBJ1-1, with a possible D match to TRBD1 (6 bases). The CDR3 consists of 15 residues. Trimming took off 4 bases at V and 1 base at J, with 14 bases between the two ends. Per germline, CDR1 SGHRS and CDR2 YFSETQ. The CDR3 loop reads CASSARTDQNTEAFF. The CDR3 bases are TGCGCCAGCAGCGCTAGGACAGACCAGAACACTGAAGCTTTCTTT.

This clonotype has more than one count but fewer than ten. This may arise from a read error, as a much more abundant clone is one base away. V usage is TRBV4-1 and J usage is TRBJ2-3; D is tentatively TRBD1 or TRBD2 (6 bases each). Germline CDR1 and CDR2: MGHRA and YSYEKL. V shed 1 base and J shed 5 bases, with 16 bases lying between them. The CDR3 runs 16 residues. The DNA for the CDR3 is TGCGCCAGCAGCCAAGGAAGGGGGGAGATGGTAGATACGCAGTATTTT. Protein product: CASSQGRGEMVDTQYF.

This clonotype was observed a single time. This chain links TRBV3-1 with TRBJ2-5, with D hard to call. The J call could be wrong; TRBJ2-7 is a better fit for the DNA end. The CDR3 totals 14 residues. CDR1 and CDR2 (germline): LGHDT, YNNKEL (reference sequence). CDR3 nucleotide sequence: TGTGCCAGCAGCCAAGGGCCAGTCGGCTGCGAGCAGTACTTC. Amino acids: CASSQGPVGCEQYF.

In its sample, this clonotype was seen many times. This chain links TRBV10-3 with TRBJ2-7; no firm D call. Between the trimmed V and J ends, which lost 4 bases and 7 bases, there was a span of 11 bases. This CDR3 has 12 amino acids. CDR1 and CDR2 from the germline V gene are ENHRY and SYGVKD. The CDR3 nucleotides read TGTGCCATCAGTGCCCTTTTGGGTGAGCAGTACTTC. As protein: CAISALLGEQYF.

The V call is TRBV20-1, the J call TRBJ2-2, with D unresolved. Germline lookup yields CDR1 DFQATT and CDR2 SNEGSKA (reference sequence). CDR3 length: 13 amino acids. V was pared by 3 bases and J by 6 bases, with 11 bases between. The CDR3, as DNA: TGCAGTGCTAGGTCGGGCAGCGCCGGGGAGCTGTTTTTT. Residues: CSARSGSAGELFF.

The chain employs TRBV3-1 and TRBJ1-6; 8 bases line up with TRBD1. V gave up 4 bases and J gave up 5 bases; unmatched junction bases: 1. Germline CDR1 reads LGHDT; CDR2 reads YNNKEL (reference sequence). CDR3 size: 14 residues. CDR3 sequence reads: CASSRTGNNSPLHF. For the CDR3, the DNA is TGTGCCAGCAGCCGGACAGGGAATAATTCACCCCTCCACTTT.

Many counts were recorded for this clonotype. The V gene is TRBV7-9, the J gene TRBJ2-5, with TRBD2 matching 9 bases. Trimming cost V 1 base and J 7 bases; bases outside gene matches: 7. The CDR3 is 15 residues long. Germline V gives CDR1 SEHNR, CDR2 FQNEAQ (reference sequence). CDR3 nucleotide sequence: TGTGCCAGCAGCTTAGTGACTAGCGGAGGGGGGACCCAGTACTTC. Translation gives CASSLVTSGGGTQYF.

The chain couples TRBV7-9 to TRBJ2-7, with TRBD1 identical over 7 bases. V gave up 1 base and J gave up 4 bases; unmatched junction bases: 7. This CDR3 is 15 amino acids long. Germline V CDR1 and CDR2: SEHNR, FQNEAQ (reference sequence). The CDR3 loop is CASSLVVGGAYEQYF. CDR3 DNA sequence: TGTGCCAGCAGCTTAGTGGTAGGGGGCGCGTACGAGCAGTACTTC. The full variable domain, in which reference TRBV7-9 and TRBJ2-7 provide the parts outside the CDR3, is DTGVSQNPRHKITKRGQNVTFRCDPISEHNRLYWYRQTLGQGPEFLTYFQNEAQLEKSRLLSDRFSAERPKGSFSTLEIQRTEQGDSAMYLCASSLVVGGAYEQYFGPGTRLTVT.

Note on this clonotype: Given a much more abundant clone one base away, this may be a read error. This chain uses TRBV12-3 or TRBV12-4 with TRBJ1-5; the D is unclear. Trimming pared 3 bases from V and 5 bases from J, leaving 11 bases between. The CDR3 contains 14 residues. CDR3 sequence: CASSFQVEDQPQHF. The CDR3 coding sequence is TGTGCCAGCAGTTTTCAGGTCGAGGATCAGCCCCAGCATTTT.

This clonotype was counted ten times or more. The V call is TRBV7-9, the J call TRBJ2-3; 13 nucleotides align to TRBD2. Germline V gene lookup returns CDR1 SEHNR and CDR2 FQNEAQ (reference sequence). Trimming at V came to 3 bases and at J to 6 bases, leaving 6 bases not matched to a gene. The CDR3 has 16 residues. Written as DNA, the CDR3 is TGTGCCAGCAGCTTCGGACTAGCGGGAGCGGCGGATACGCAGTATTTT. Translating gives CASSFGLAGAADTQYF.